This is a list of T cell receptor beta chains from one sample in a study of shared clonotypes between healthy human individuals. Sequenced by immunoSEQ multiplex PCR; TCRdb stores in-frame clones only, minus some. This table has 1 million to 1.2 million clones, about 72% appearing once. Sequenced: memory CD4+ T cells from PBMCs. These receptors were obtained from a man between 18 and 29 years old in good health. Some clones in this sample may be carry-over from other donors' samples. CDR3s include the opening cysteine and the closing phenylalanine or tryptophan. Clone size appears in some rows only: once, few, many, or a class for an expanded clone.

cdr3_length j_call clone_size v_call cdr3_aa
15 TRBJ2-2 few TRBV18 CASSSTGAGTGELFF
16 TRBJ2-5 - TRBV25-1 CASSEPPGQGSETQYF
14 TRBJ1-4 - TRBV27 CASSLETFNEKLFF
14 TRBJ2-3 - TRBV9 CASSDRGGADTQYF
18 TRBJ2-5 - TRBV30 CAWSVFRTSRKYQETQYF
14 TRBJ2-7 - TRBV5-1 CASSRDRASYEQYF
13 TRBJ2-1 - TRBV7-3 CASSLRGVDEQFF
11 TRBJ2-7 - TRBV5-6 CASSWGREQYF
16 TRBJ2-1 - TRBV5-1 CASSLGRTATYNEQFF
15 TRBJ2-5 - TRBV7-6 CASSRNAGVGETQYF
13 TRBJ2-1 - TRBV19 CASRDREVNEQFF
14 TRBJ2-1 few TRBV29-1 CSVELQKRGNEQFF
15 TRBJ2-6 - TRBV7-3 CASSLSHSGANVLTF
19 TRBJ2-1 few TRBV7-2 CASSLDPIVLAGPYNEQFF
14 TRBJ1-1 - TRBV18 CASSQQGVRTEAFF
14 TRBJ2-2 - TRBV6-5 CASSSRGNTGELFF
14 TRBJ2-7 - TRBV19 CASSISRETYEQYF
12 TRBJ2-2 once TRBV11-2 CASSVNTGELFF
15 TRBJ2-1 - TRBV27 CASSSGRAIGNEQFF
17 TRBJ2-5 - TRBV7-2 CASSARPTGSGGETQYF
13 TRBJ2-4 - TRBV5-1 CASSPGTSDIQYF
16 TRBJ1-1 - TRBV10-3 CAIKTGARGLNTEAFF
14 TRBJ2-5 - TRBV5-1 CASSSGQGPETQYF
14 TRBJ2-7 once TRBV7-6 CASSFGAASYEQYF